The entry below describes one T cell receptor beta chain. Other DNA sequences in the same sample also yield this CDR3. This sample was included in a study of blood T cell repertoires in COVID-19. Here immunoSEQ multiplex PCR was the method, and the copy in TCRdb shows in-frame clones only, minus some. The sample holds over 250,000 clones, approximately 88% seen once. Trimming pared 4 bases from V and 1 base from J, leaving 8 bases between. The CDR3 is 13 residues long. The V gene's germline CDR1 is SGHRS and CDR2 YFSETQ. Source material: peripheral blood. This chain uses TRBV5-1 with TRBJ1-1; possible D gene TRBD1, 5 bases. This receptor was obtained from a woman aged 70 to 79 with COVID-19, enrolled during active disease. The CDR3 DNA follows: TGCGCCAGCAGCACACAGGAGAACACTGAAGCTTTCTTT. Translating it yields CASSTQENTEAFF.